This TCR beta chain was recovered during a study of cytomegalovirus exposure and HLA in healthy donors. About the research overall: Around 89 million unique TCRs from HLA-typed donors made up an early data release. Study results and caveats: As a later analysis revealed, the rate of TCR association differed by HLA locus, with DRB1 most and HLA-C fewest. The authors judged a highly shared variant cluster likely a sequencing artifact.

With regard to this clone: Its antigen remains unidentified.

Germline values: CDR1 LGHNA, CDR2 YSLEER. CDR3 length: 18 amino acids. V lost 0 bases, J lost 3 bases, and 18 bases lay in between. Researchers ran the PCR with 60 Vbeta and 13 Jbeta primers. Using immunoSEQ multiplex PCR, the repertoire was profiled, and TCRdb retains in-frame clones only, with some absent. The sample holds 100,000 to 150,000 clones, about 79% seen once. The material sequenced was PBMCs. The rearrangement joins TRBV4-3 to TRBJ2-4, with D perhaps TRBD1 (5 bases). The TCR comes from a man aged 45-65 years in good health and CMV-seronegative. As DNA, the CDR3 is TGCGCCAGCAGCCAAGAAGGAACAGGATCTTTAGGCAAAAACATTCAGTACTTC. Its translation: CASSQEGTGSLGKNIQYF.